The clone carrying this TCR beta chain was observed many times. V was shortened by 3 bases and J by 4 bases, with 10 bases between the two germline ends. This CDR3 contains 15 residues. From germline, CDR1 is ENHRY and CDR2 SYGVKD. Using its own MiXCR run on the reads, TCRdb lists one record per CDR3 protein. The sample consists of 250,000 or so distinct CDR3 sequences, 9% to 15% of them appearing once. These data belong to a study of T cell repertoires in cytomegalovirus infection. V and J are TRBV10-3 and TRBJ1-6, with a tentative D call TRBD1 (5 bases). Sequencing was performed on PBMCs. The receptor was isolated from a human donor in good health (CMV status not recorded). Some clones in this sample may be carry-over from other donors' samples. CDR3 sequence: CAISDDSLYNSPLHF. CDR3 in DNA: TGTGCCATCAGTGACGACAGCCTTTATAATTCACCCCTCCACTTT.